This TCR beta chain was sequenced for a study of T cells in Graves' hyperthyroidism and ophthalmopathy. This clonotype has a count of ten or more. The CDR3 has 16 residues. V lost 0 bases and J 4 bases, leaving 15 bases between the germline ends. The germline gives CDR1 MNHNY, CDR2 SVGAGI (reference sequence). There were TCR beta CDR3 regions amplified from RNA transcripts. First-round RT-PCR targeting the TCR CDR3 was performed with the HTBI primer set. Each CDR3 protein gets one entry after TCRdb re-called the multiplex PCR reads with MiXCR. Here the sample spans about 200,000 distinct CDR3 sequences, around a sixth being singletons.

The chain links TRBV6-6 to TRBJ1-2, with TRBD1 as a possible D gene (5 bases). The sequencing input was blood. The source is a woman aged 50 to 60 with Graves' hyperthyroidism. The CDR3 loop is CASSYSRQGLSYGYTF. CDR3 bases: TGTGCCAGCAGTTACTCCCGGCAGGGCCTTTCCTATGGCTACACCTTC.